A selection of T cell receptor beta chains follows, all from one sample in a study of blood T cell repertoires in COVID-19. The repertoire was sequenced with immunoSEQ multiplex PCR; TCRdb's copy has only in-frame clones and lacks some. The table has fewer than 350,000 clones, 85% seen once. The sequencing sample was made of PBMCs or T cells enriched from blood (not recorded which). The receptor set was obtained from a woman aged 50 to 60 who had recovered from COVID-19. Each CDR3 is given with its conserved first and last residue. A D gene is named only where the DNA matches it firmly. Not all rows give a size; the values are once, few, many and, for expanded clones, a class.

V gene	J gene	D gene	clone size	CDR3 DNA	CDR3 protein
TRBV5-1	TRBJ1-4	TRBD1	NA	TGCGCCAGCAGCCCTCAGGGGGCGAATGAAAAACTGTTTTTT	CASSPQGANEKLFF
TRBV30	TRBJ1-2	NA	NA	TGTGCCTGGAGTGTACTTTTCTATGGCTACACCTTC	CAWSVLFYGYTF
TRBV5-1	TRBJ2-7	NA	once	TGCGCCAGCAGCTTGGTGGTAGCGGAGACCTACGAGCAGTACTTC	CASSLVVAETYEQYF
TRBV28	TRBJ2-3	TRBD2	NA	TGTGCCAGCACCTACGTCTATCCTGCGGGGGAGCGAGATACGCAGTATTTT	CASTYVYPAGERDTQYF
TRBV3-1/TRBV3-2	TRBJ1-3	TRBD1	NA	TGTGCCAGCAGCACTGACAGGGTGGGAAACACCATATATTTT	CASSTDRVGNTIYF
TRBV4-2	TRBJ2-3	NA	NA	TGTGCCAGCAGCCCCGGACTCCTCTTTGCAGATACGCAGTATTTT	CASSPGLLFADTQYF
TRBV15	TRBJ2-4	NA	few	TGTGCCACCAGCAGAGATTTGGCGGGAAGGGGAAACATTCAGTACTTC	CATSRDLAGRGNIQYF
TRBV23-1	TRBJ1-2	NA	NA	TGCGCCAGCAGTCAATATAGTGCAGGGGATGGCTACACCTTC	CASSQYSAGDGYTF
TRBV7-6	TRBJ2-3	TRBD2	NA	TGTGCCAGCAGCTTAGGACGGGGGGGTTATGGAGATACGCAGTATTTT	CASSLGRGGYGDTQYF
TRBV7-9	TRBJ2-7	NA	few	TGTGCCAGCAGCCAGGTCAGCAGAGACGAGCAGTACTTC	CASSQVSRDEQYF
TRBV30	TRBJ1-5	NA	NA	TGTGCCTGGAGTGTGTCGGGAGATCAGCCCCAGCATTTT	CAWSVSGDQPQHF
TRBV29-1	TRBJ1-2	NA	once	TGCAGCGGATCGTCGGGGGGCGGCTATGGCTACACCTTC	CSGSSGGGYGYTF
TRBV28	TRBJ2-1	NA	once	TGTGCCAGCAGTTTATCCCCGCGGGGCTCCTACAATGAGCAGTTCTTC	CASSLSPRGSYNEQFF
TRBV19	TRBJ1-5	TRBD1	NA	TGTGCCAGTGTAAACCGGGACAGGGGGGGAAATCAGCCCCAGCATTTT	CASVNRDRGGNQPQHF
TRBV7-2	TRBJ2-3	TRBD1	NA	TGTGCCAGCAGCCACCGGGACAGCACCACAGATACGCAGTATTTT	CASSHRDSTTDTQYF
TRBV19	TRBJ1-3	TRBD1	NA	TGTGCCAGTAGTATCCCCAGGGGGCCTGGAAACACCATATATTTT	CASSIPRGPGNTIYF